The 30 T cell receptor beta chains below were found in one sample sequenced in a study of CD8 T cells in Susac syndrome. It was with random hexamers that 0.5 to 1 ug RNA was reverse transcribed. TCRdb redid the calling of the immunoSEQ multiplex PCR reads with MiXCR, one entry per CDR3 protein. The sample lists under 200,000 distinct CDR3 sequences; approximately 95% were seen once. Sample: CD4+ T cells from PBMCs. These receptors came from a human donor with Susac syndrome.

This chain joins TRBV20-1 and TRBJ2-5; 7 nucleotides line up with TRBD1. Germline values: CDR1 DFQATT, CDR2 SNEGSKA (reference sequence). The V and J ends lost 0 bases and 1 base, in that order; junction bases with no gene match: 5. The CDR3 has 15 amino acids. DNA for the CDR3: TGCAGTGCTAGAGAGGGACAGCGAGCCCAAGAGACCCAGTACTTC. Translating gives CSAREGQRAQETQYF.

The chain is built from TRBV7-9 and TRBJ2-5; no definite D call. The germline gives CDR1 SEHNR, CDR2 FQNEAQ (reference sequence). Deletions cut 3 bases from V and 1 base from J, with 9 bases between. This CDR3 is built from 14 residues. The CDR3 bases are TGTGCCAGCAGCTTTTCATGGACCCAAGAGACCCAGTACTTC. Its protein product is CASSFSWTQETQYF.

This chain connects TRBV20-1 to TRBJ2-1, with D hard to call. Germline CDR1 and CDR2: DFQATT and SNEGSKA (reference sequence). This CDR3 is built from 13 residues. The V end was cut by 0 bases, the J end by 5 bases, with 8 bases between. CDR3 sequence (DNA): TGCAGTGCTAGAGATCTGCGGAACAATGAGCAGTTCTTC. Translating gives CSARDLRNNEQFF.

For the CDR3, the DNA is TGTGCCAGCAGCCCACGGACAGGTTTGAGTGAGCAGTTCTTC. It yields the protein CASSPRTGLSEQFF. The V call is TRBV5-6, the J call TRBJ2-1; 7 nucleotides match TRBD1. Germline V gene lookup returns CDR1 SGHDT and CDR2 YYEEEE. This CDR3 has 14 amino acids. V was clipped by 4 bases and J by 9 bases; unmatched bases: 10.

The V gene is TRBV2, the J gene TRBJ2-1; 7 bases map to TRBD2. The V and J ends lost 6 bases and 5 bases, in that order; junction bases with no gene match: 10. This CDR3 spans 15 amino acids. Looked up from germline, CDR1 is SNHLY and CDR2 is FYNNEI. For the CDR3, the DNA is TGTGCCAGCAGCGAACCGGGACTACCGAACAATGAGCAGTTCTTC. Translated: CASSEPGLPNNEQFF.

CDR3 protein: CATSRRGAGVVGELFF. In DNA form, the CDR3 reads TGTGCCACCTCACGACGGGGAGCGGGAGTGGTCGGGGAGCTGTTTTTT. The rearrangement uses TRBV25-1 and TRBJ2-2, with 8 bases identical to TRBD2. With 10 bases clipped from V and 7 bases from J, the junction kept 17 bases outside the gene matches. Germline V CDR1 and CDR2: MGHDK, SYGVNS. CDR3 length: 16 residues.

The V call is TRBV10-3, the J call TRBJ2-5, with D maybe TRBD2 (5 bases). Trimming cost V 3 bases and J 5 bases, with 13 bases left between them. This CDR3 contains 14 residues. Germline CDR1 reads ENHRY; CDR2 reads SYGVKD. The CDR3, as DNA: TGTGCCATCAGTGACTCTACCGGGATTGAGACCCAGTACTTC. Protein product: CAISDSTGIETQYF.

J is TRBJ2-5 and V is TRBV7-9; TRBD2 is a possible D gene (6 bases). The CDR3 sequence is 14 residues long. Germline values: CDR1 SEHNR, CDR2 FQNEAQ (reference sequence). Trimming took 0 bases from V and 5 from J, leaving 10 bases between them. CDR3 DNA: TGTGCCAGCAGCTTAGCATTAGGGAGGGAGACCCAGTACTTC. This gives the protein CASSLALGRETQYF.

This clonotype was found once. The chain is built from TRBV5-1 and TRBJ2-3; TRBD2 matches 11 bases. Looked up from germline, CDR1 is SGHRS and CDR2 is YFSETQ. This CDR3 has 17 amino acids. V was clipped by 2 bases and J by 0 bases; unmatched bases: 5. The CDR3 is CASSFPGLAASTDTQYF. DNA for the CDR3: TGCGCCAGCAGCTTTCCGGGACTAGCGGCGAGCACAGATACGCAGTATTTT.

The V gene is TRBV15, the J gene TRBJ1-1; D is ambiguous. Trimming pared 0 bases from V and 7 bases from J, leaving 3 bases between. CDR3 length equals 11 residues. Germline V CDR1 and CDR2: LNHNV, YYDKDF (reference sequence). The chain's CDR3 is CATSRELEAFF. DNA for the CDR3: TGTGCCACCAGCAGAGAACTTGAAGCTTTCTTT. The full variable domain, with the rest looked up from reference TRBV15 and TRBJ1-1, is DAMVIQNPRYQVTQFGKPVTLSCSQTLNHNVMYWYQQKSSQAPKLLFHYYDKDFNNEADTPDNFQSRRPNTSFCFLDIRSPGLGDTAMYLCATSRELEAFFGQGTRLTVV.

This clonotype was counted between two and nine times. The CDR3 nucleotides read TGTGCCAGCAGCTTGGAAGGGACCGAGCAGTACTTC. It encodes CASSLEGTEQYF. V gene TRBV5-6 combines with J gene TRBJ2-7; D may be TRBD1 or TRBD2 (5 bases each). The CDR3 sequence is 12 residues long. Per germline, CDR1 SGHDT and CDR2 YYEEEE. Deletions cut 0 bases from V and 6 bases from J, with 7 bases between. The whole variable domain, remainder taken from reference TRBV5-6 and TRBJ2-7, is DAGVTQSPTHLIKTRGQQVTLRCSPKSGHDTVSWYQQALGQGPQFIFQYYEEEERQRGNFPDRFSGHQFPNYSSELNVNALLLGDSALYLCASSLEGTEQYFGPGTRLTVT.

The genes are TRBV7-2 and TRBJ2-5, with D uncertain. V lost 5 bases to trimming and J lost 5 bases, with 9 bases between them. From germline, CDR1 is SGHTA and CDR2 FQGNSA. The CDR3 is 12 residues long. CDR3 nucleotides: TGTGCCAGCAGCGCTTTGGTGGAGACCCAGTACTTC. It yields the protein CASSALVETQYF.

This chain uses TRBV30 with TRBJ1-5; D may be TRBD1 (5 bases). CDR3 length: 12 residues. Germline CDR1 is GTSNPN and CDR2 is SVGIG (reference sequence). Trimming pared 3 bases from V and 9 bases from J, leaving 12 bases between. The CDR3: CAWSTEGRPQHF. CDR3 DNA: TGTGCCTGGAGCACCGAGGGACGGCCCCAGCATTTT.

The CDR3: CAITGRAVETQYF. As DNA, the CDR3 is TGTGCCATCACCGGGAGAGCGGTGGAGACCCAGTACTTC. V is TRBV28 and J is TRBJ2-5, with D possibly matching TRBD2 (6 bases). V was trimmed by 10 bases and J by 5 bases, leaving 17 bases between them. CDR1 and CDR2 from the germline V gene are MDHEN and SYDVKM. CDR3 length: 13 residues.

The chain combines TRBV28 with TRBJ2-5; 11 nucleotides line up with TRBD1. The CDR3 has 16 residues. The V and J ends lost 5 bases and 5 bases, in that order; junction bases with no gene match: 10. Germline assignment: CDR1 MDHEN and CDR2 SYDVKM. The DNA of the CDR3 is TGTGCCAGCAGTGCACCCGGGGACAGGGGGAGGGAGACCCAGTACTTC. Translation gives CASSAPGDRGRETQYF.

The V and J genes are TRBV7-9 and TRBJ2-5, with unresolved D. CDR3 length equals 17 residues. Germline CDR1 SEHNR, CDR2 FQNEAQ (reference sequence). Trimming took off 5 bases at V and 4 bases at J, with 23 bases between the two ends. CDR3 loop: CASSLTIQGFGVETQYF. The CDR3 bases are TGTGCCAGCAGCCTAACTATTCAAGGGTTTGGCGTAGAGACCCAGTACTTC.

The chain joins TRBV6-2 or TRBV6-3 to TRBJ2-7; 9 bases line up with TRBD1. The CDR3 is 14 residues long. The V gene end was trimmed by 8 bases and the J gene end by 1 base; junction bases not matched to a gene: 6. CDR1 is MNHEY, CDR2 SVGEGT, per germline. The CDR3 nucleotides read TGTGCCAGCGCCGGGACAGGGTTGTCCTACGAGCAGTACTTC. This gives the protein CASAGTGLSYEQYF.

This chain's CDR3 is CASRAGQGNTGELFF. The DNA of the CDR3 is TGTGCCAGCAGGGCCGGACAGGGGAACACCGGGGAGCTGTTTTTT. The chain links TRBV7-2 to TRBJ2-2; 8 nucleotides line up with TRBD1. V lost 6 bases, J lost 1 base, and 4 bases stayed unmatched. CDR3 length: 15 residues. Per the germline V gene, CDR1 is SGHTA and CDR2 is FQGNSA.

This rearrangement joins TRBV29-1 to TRBJ1-4; no definite D call. Germline V lookup: CDR1 SQVTM, CDR2 ANQGSEA. This CDR3 spans 12 amino acids. Trimming left V 4 bases short and J 13 bases short, with 16 bases between. CDR3: CSVGSGLERLFF. For the CDR3, the DNA is TGCAGCGTTGGGAGCGGGTTGGAGAGACTGTTTTTT.

This chain uses TRBV6-1 with TRBJ2-6; no firm D call. This CDR3 spans 17 amino acids. V was cut by 1 base and J by 3 bases, with 13 bases left in between. Per germline, CDR1 MNHNS and CDR2 SASEGT. In DNA, the CDR3 is TGTGCCAGCAGTGAAGACCCCCTGGTCGGTGGGGCCAACGTCCTGACTTTC. The encoded protein is CASSEDPLVGGANVLTF.

The chain joins TRBV15 to TRBJ2-2; 7 positions agree with TRBD1. Germline assignment: CDR1 LNHNV and CDR2 YYDKDF (reference sequence). The CDR3 spans 16 residues. J gave up 4 bases and V 5 bases, and 10 bases lay outside the gene matches. The CDR3 bases are TGTGCCACCAGCTCGCTGGGACAGCAAATCACCGGGGAGCTGTTTTTT. This gives the protein CATSSLGQQITGELFF.

The rearrangement uses TRBV12-3 or TRBV12-4 and TRBJ1-4; D is ambiguous. This CDR3 contains 13 residues. V was cut by 5 bases and J by 8 bases, with 12 bases left in between. CDR3 amino acids: CASSNDKSEKLFF. DNA of the CDR3: TGTGCCAGCAGTAACGACAAGTCAGAAAAACTGTTTTTT.

The V and J genes are TRBV28 and TRBJ1-2; a weak D match, TRBD1 (5 bases). CDR3 size: 14 residues. CDR1 is MDHEN, CDR2 SYDVKM, per germline. V was shortened by 5 bases and J by 4 bases, with 14 bases between the two germline ends. As DNA, the CDR3 is TGTGCCAGCAGTACCGGGACGCGTCGCTATGGCTACACCTTC. This sequence encodes CASSTGTRRYGYTF.

V gene TRBV4-3 combines with J gene TRBJ1-2; D is unresolved. The CDR3 runs 15 residues. Trimming removed 1 base from V and 2 bases from J, with 11 bases in between. Germline V gene lookup returns CDR1 LGHNA and CDR2 YSLEER. CDR3 nucleotide sequence: TGCGCCAGCAGCCAAGTTCTGGGCGAGAACTATGGCTACACCTTC. This encodes CASSQVLGENYGYTF.

The genes are TRBV20-1 and TRBJ2-5; TRBD1 aligns across 10 bases. Trimming removed 5 bases from V and 3 bases from J; junction bases left unmatched: 3. Looked up from germline, CDR1 is DFQATT and CDR2 is SNEGSKA (reference sequence). CDR3 size: 13 residues. In nucleotides, the CDR3 is TGCAGTGCTTGGGGGACAGGGGAAGAGACCCAGTACTTC. Its translation: CSAWGTGEETQYF.

This chain joins TRBV29-1 and TRBJ2-1; 9 bases agree with TRBD2. The trim removed 5 bases at V and 0 bases at J, leaving 2 bases unmatched. This CDR3 is 14 amino acids long. Per the germline V gene, CDR1 is SQVTM and CDR2 is ANQGSEA. CDR3 sequence (DNA): TGCAGCGTTCTAGCGGGAAACTCCTACAATGAGCAGTTCTTC. Residues: CSVLAGNSYNEQFF.

This chain links TRBV28 with TRBJ2-5, with 12 bases aligning to TRBD2. Germline V CDR1 and CDR2: MDHEN, SYDVKM. After removal of 4 bases from V and 10 bases from J, the junction contained 7 bases not matched to a gene. The CDR3 spans 14 residues. CDR3 nucleotide sequence: TGTGCCAGCAGTTCGGGACTAGCGGGTCTCGGCCAGTACTTC. The encoded protein is CASSSGLAGLGQYF.

As DNA, the CDR3 is TGTGCCAGCAGCAAGAACAGGGGCCACTACGAGCAGTACTTC. It yields the protein CASSKNRGHYEQYF. V is TRBV7-2 and J is TRBJ2-7; 7 bases map to TRBD1. CDR1 is SGHTA, CDR2 FQGNSA, per germline. The CDR3 is made up of 14 amino acids. J was trimmed by 3 bases and V by 5 bases; bases with no gene match: 7.

This clonotype was seen just once. The J gene is TRBJ2-5, the V gene TRBV29-1; no firm D call. Germline V gene lookup returns CDR1 SQVTM and CDR2 ANQGSEA. V was clipped by 3 bases and J by 1 base, with 3 bases between them. CDR3 size: 11 residues. CDR3 sequence: CSVDTQETQYF. CDR3 in DNA: TGCAGCGTTGACACCCAAGAGACCCAGTACTTC. The full variable domain, its missing parts supplied by reference TRBV29-1 and TRBJ2-5, is SAVISQKPSRDICQRGTSLTIQCQVDSQVTMMFWYRQQPGQSLTLIATANQGSEATYESGFVIDKFPISRPNLTFSTLTVSNMSPEDSSIYLCSVDTQETQYFGPGTRLLVL.

V usage is TRBV2 and J usage is TRBJ2-2; the D is unclear. The CDR3 has 15 amino acids. Germline V gives CDR1 SNHLY, CDR2 FYNNEI. Trimming shortened V by 6 bases and J by 0 bases, and 11 bases separated the two germline ends. CDR3 region: CASRETYANTGELFF. The CDR3 DNA sequence: TGTGCCAGCAGGGAAACCTACGCGAACACCGGGGAGCTGTTTTTT. The full variable domain, in which reference TRBV2 and TRBJ2-2 provide the parts outside the CDR3, is EPEVTQTPSHQVTQMGQEVILRCVPISNHLYFYWYRQILGQKVEFLVSFYNNEISEKSEIFDDQFSVERPDGSNFTLKIRSTKLEDSAMYFCASRETYANTGELFFGEGSRLTVL.